The rows below give T cell receptor beta chains drawn from one sample of a study of shared clonotypes between healthy human individuals. Profiling relied on immunoSEQ multiplex PCR, and the TCRdb table lists in-frame clones only, not all of them. The sample lists approximately 400,000 clones, 90% to 98% occurring once. Sequencing was done on a sample of memory CD8+ T cells sorted from blood. These receptors all come from a man aged 25 to 40 in good health. The CDR3 runs from the conserved cysteine through the conserved F or W. Not all rows give a size; the values are once, few, many and, for expanded clones, a class.

CDR3: CASSQGLAFHEQYF
size: .
V: TRBV7-6
J: TRBJ2-7

CDR3: CASSLESWGREQFF
size: .
V: TRBV7-2
J: TRBJ2-1

CDR3: CASSLDRLEAFF
size: once
V: TRBV5-1
J: TRBJ1-1

CDR3: CAWGSGRAADTQYF
size: .
V: TRBV30
J: TRBJ2-3

CDR3: CASSEFGLAGVIEQFF
size: once
V: TRBV2
J: TRBJ2-1

CDR3: CAWSVGDTEAFF
size: few
V: TRBV30
J: TRBJ1-1

CDR3: CASSYRGGTSNQPQHF
size: .
V: TRBV6-5
J: TRBJ1-5

CDR3: CASSQGLAGVGGELFF
size: .
V: TRBV5-1
J: TRBJ2-2

CDR3: CASSLYGASGSYEQYF
size: .
V: TRBV7-9
J: TRBJ2-7

CDR3: CASKQGTAYNSPLHF
size: .
V: TRBV27
J: TRBJ1-6

CDR3: CASSWDKTQYF
size: .
V: TRBV7-9
J: TRBJ2-5

CDR3: CASSQAWTLNQPQHF
size: once
V: TRBV4-1
J: TRBJ1-5

CDR3: CASSAGTGVYGYTF
size: .
V: TRBV28
J: TRBJ1-2

CDR3: CASSPPRPGLKGTGELFF
size: .
V: TRBV18
J: TRBJ2-2

CDR3: CASSLPGQGNTIYF
size: .
V: TRBV19
J: TRBJ1-3

CDR3: CAVGQGLSTDTQYF
size: .
V: TRBV30
J: TRBJ2-3

CDR3: CAGQAYNEQFF
size: once
V: TRBV6-1
J: TRBJ2-1

CDR3: CAISTGQGISYEQYF
size: .
V: TRBV10-3
J: TRBJ2-7

CDR3: CASSLTGGYEQYF
size: few
V: TRBV7-3
J: TRBJ2-7

CDR3: CASPGEKLFF
size: .
V: TRBV6-4
J: TRBJ1-4

CDR3: CASGSGGSVETQYF
size: .
V: TRBV6-1
J: TRBJ2-5

CDR3: CASTSGTAAYEQYF
size: .
V: TRBV28
J: TRBJ2-7

CDR3: CASSIGFFRERLNIQYF
size: .
V: TRBV19
J: TRBJ2-4

CDR3: CASSQEFSSYEQYF
size: .
V: TRBV4-2
J: TRBJ2-7

CDR3: CASSERTSGRSGELFF
size: .
V: TRBV6-1
J: TRBJ2-2

CDR3: CSARVTYEQYF
size: .
V: TRBV20-1
J: TRBJ2-7

CDR3: CASSLTYEQYF
size: once
V: TRBV28
J: TRBJ2-7

CDR3: CASSSTGIYGYTF
size: .
V: TRBV19
J: TRBJ1-2

CDR3: CASRQPNTGELFF
size: .
V: TRBV6-6
J: TRBJ2-2

CDR3: CASSRTSGMSDTQYF
size: .
V: TRBV13
J: TRBJ2-3

CDR3: CASTKSSGDTGELFF
size: .
V: TRBV7-2
J: TRBJ2-2

CDR3: CASSQVGSYGYTF
size: .
V: TRBV14
J: TRBJ1-2

CDR3: CASSLTGGYEQYF
size: .
V: TRBV5-4
J: TRBJ2-7

CDR3: CASRLVASAYNEQFF
size: .
V: TRBV5-1
J: TRBJ2-1

CDR3: CASSSQGGKLFF
size: .
V: TRBV27
J: TRBJ1-4

CDR3: CAITGSPGGNTIYF
size: .
V: TRBV6-6
J: TRBJ1-3

CDR3: CASSLTSSGTTDTQYF
size: .
V: TRBV7-3
J: TRBJ2-3

CDR3: CASSQESASGRIGELFF
size: .
V: TRBV4-2
J: TRBJ2-2

CDR3: CASSGDRGNQPQHF
size: .
V: TRBV2
J: TRBJ1-5

CDR3: CASSSPGWQNQPQHF
size: .
V: TRBV28
J: TRBJ1-5

CDR3: CASRFPGQGLAPYEQYF
size: .
V: TRBV12-2
J: TRBJ2-7

CDR3: CASSKGWVLPYEQYF
size: once
V: TRBV21-1
J: TRBJ2-7

CDR3: CASRLPYRGVMLMNTEAFF
size: .
V: TRBV2
J: TRBJ1-1

CDR3: CASSLSRVSEAFF
size: .
V: TRBV11-2
J: TRBJ1-1

CDR3: CASSFLAGAEGAQYF
size: once
V: TRBV10-2
J: TRBJ2-3

CDR3: CASRDILQPQHF
size: .
V: TRBV6-6
J: TRBJ1-5

CDR3: CASSLVRGFSYEQYF
size: .
V: TRBV27
J: TRBJ2-7

CDR3: CASSFGGSSGNTIYF
size: .
V: TRBV5-1
J: TRBJ1-3

CDR3: CATSLTLGPGGSYEQYF
size: once
V: TRBV15
J: TRBJ2-7

CDR3: CASSASLDRPNRYGYTF
size: .
V: TRBV9
J: TRBJ1-2

CDR3: CASTMGGFGYTF
size: .
V: TRBV28
J: TRBJ1-2

CDR3: CASSARQASNTEAFF
size: few
V: TRBV27
J: TRBJ1-1

CDR3: CASSSGTGEAYEQYF
size: .
V: TRBV7-9
J: TRBJ2-7

CDR3: CASSQELADTDTQYF
size: .
V: TRBV4-1
J: TRBJ2-3

CDR3: CASSLDVTLNNEQFF
size: once
V: TRBV5-4
J: TRBJ2-1

CDR3: CAWSIANGETQYF
size: once
V: TRBV30
J: TRBJ2-5

CDR3: CASSSRSVGTDTQYF
size: .
V: TRBV28
J: TRBJ2-3

CDR3: CARSSGRDHEQYF
size: .
V: TRBV30
J: TRBJ2-7

CDR3: CASSLVDTSNTEAFF
size: .
V: TRBV7-9
J: TRBJ1-1